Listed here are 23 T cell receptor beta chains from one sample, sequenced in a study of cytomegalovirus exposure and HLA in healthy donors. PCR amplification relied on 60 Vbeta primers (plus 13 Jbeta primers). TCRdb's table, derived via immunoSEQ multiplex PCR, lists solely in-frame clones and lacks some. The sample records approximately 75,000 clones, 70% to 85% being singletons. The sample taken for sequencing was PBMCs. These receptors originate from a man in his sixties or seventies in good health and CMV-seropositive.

The CDR3 sequence: CASSLSISVQETQYF. In DNA, the CDR3 is TGTGCCAGCAGCTTGTCGATTAGCGTACAAGAGACCCAGTACTTC. The chain links TRBV5-4 to TRBJ2-5; the D gene is possibly TRBD2 (5 bases). Germline V lookup: CDR1 SGHNT, CDR2 YYREEE (reference sequence). There are 15 residues in the CDR3. Trimming pared 1 base from V and 2 bases from J, leaving 12 bases between.

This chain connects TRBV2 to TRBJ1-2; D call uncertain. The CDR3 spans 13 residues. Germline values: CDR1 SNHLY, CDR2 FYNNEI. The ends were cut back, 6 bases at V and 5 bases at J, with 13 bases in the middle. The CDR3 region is CASSGLRAYGYTF. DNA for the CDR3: TGTGCCAGCAGCGGCTTGCGGGCTTATGGCTACACCTTC.

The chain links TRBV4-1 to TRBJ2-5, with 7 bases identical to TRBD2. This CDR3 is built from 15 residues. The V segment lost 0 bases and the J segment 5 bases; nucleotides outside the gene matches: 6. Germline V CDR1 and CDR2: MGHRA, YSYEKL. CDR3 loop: CASSQDRQGGETQYF. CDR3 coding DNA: TGCGCCAGCAGCCAAGATCGTCAGGGAGGGGAGACCCAGTACTTC.

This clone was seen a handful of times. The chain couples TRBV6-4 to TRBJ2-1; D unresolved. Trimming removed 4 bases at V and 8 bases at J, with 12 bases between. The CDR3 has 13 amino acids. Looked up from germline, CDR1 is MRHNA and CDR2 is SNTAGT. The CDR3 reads CASSAPGSHEQFF. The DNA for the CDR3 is TGTGCCAGCAGTGCGCCCGGTTCCCATGAGCAGTTCTTC.

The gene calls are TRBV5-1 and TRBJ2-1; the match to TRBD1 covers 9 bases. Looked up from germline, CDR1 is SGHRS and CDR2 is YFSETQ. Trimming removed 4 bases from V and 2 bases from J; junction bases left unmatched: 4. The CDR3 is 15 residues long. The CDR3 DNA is TGCGCCAGCAGCATGGGACAGGGACCCTACAATGAGCAGTTCTTC. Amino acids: CASSMGQGPYNEQFF.

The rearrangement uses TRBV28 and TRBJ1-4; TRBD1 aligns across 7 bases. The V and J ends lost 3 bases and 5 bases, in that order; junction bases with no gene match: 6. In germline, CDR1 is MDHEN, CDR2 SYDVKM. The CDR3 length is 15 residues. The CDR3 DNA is TGTGCCAGCAGTTTCGGCGGACAGGTCAATGAAAAACTGTTTTTT. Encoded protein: CASSFGGQVNEKLFF. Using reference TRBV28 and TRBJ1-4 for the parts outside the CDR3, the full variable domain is DVKVTQSSRYLVKRTGEKVFLECVQDMDHENMFWYRQDPGLGLRLIYFSYDVKMKEKGDIPEGYSVSREKKERFSLILESASTNQTSMYLCASSFGGQVNEKLFFGSGTQLSVL.

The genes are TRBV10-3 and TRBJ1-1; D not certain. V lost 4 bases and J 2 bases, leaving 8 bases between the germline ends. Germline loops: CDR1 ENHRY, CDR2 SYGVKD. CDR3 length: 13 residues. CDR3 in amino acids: CAISGLENTEAFF. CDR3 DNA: TGTGCCATCAGTGGGTTAGAAAACACTGAAGCTTTCTTT.

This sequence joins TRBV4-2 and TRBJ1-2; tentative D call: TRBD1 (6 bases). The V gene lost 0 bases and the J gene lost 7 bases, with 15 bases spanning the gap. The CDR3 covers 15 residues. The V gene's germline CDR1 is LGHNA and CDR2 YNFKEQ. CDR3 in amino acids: CASSQDLTGRGGYTF. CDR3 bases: TGTGCCAGCAGCCAAGATTTAACAGGGAGGGGTGGCTACACCTTC.

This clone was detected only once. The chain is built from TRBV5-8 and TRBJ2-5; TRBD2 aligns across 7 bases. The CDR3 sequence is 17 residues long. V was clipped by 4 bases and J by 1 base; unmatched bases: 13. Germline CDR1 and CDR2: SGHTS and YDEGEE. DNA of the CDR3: TGTGCCAGCAGCCTGAGTCTGGGTAGCGGGCGCCAAGAGACCCAGTACTTC. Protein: CASSLSLGSGRQETQYF. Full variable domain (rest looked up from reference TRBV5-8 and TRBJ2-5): EAGVTQSPTHLIKTRGQQATLRCSPISGHTSVYWYQQALGLGLQFLLWYDEGEERNRGNFPPRFSGRQFPNYSSELNVNALELEDSALYLCASSLSLGSGRQETQYFGPGTRLLVL.

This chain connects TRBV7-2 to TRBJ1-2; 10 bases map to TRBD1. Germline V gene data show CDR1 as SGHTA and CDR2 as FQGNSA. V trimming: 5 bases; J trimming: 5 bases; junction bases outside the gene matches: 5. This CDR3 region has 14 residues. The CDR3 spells CASSTDRGRYGYTF. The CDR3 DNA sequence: TGTGCCAGCAGCACAGACAGGGGGCGGTATGGCTACACCTTC. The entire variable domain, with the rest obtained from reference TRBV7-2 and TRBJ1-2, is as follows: GAGVSQSPSNKVTEKGKDVELRCDPISGHTALYWYRQSLGQGLEFLIYFQGNSAPDKSGLPSDRFSAERTGGSVSTLTIQRTQQEDSAVYLCASSTDRGRYGYTFGSGTRLTVV.

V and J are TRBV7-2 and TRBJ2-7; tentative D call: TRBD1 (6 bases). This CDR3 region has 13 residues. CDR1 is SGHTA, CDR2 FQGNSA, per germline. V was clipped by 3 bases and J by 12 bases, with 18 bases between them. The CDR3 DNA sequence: TGTGCCAGCAGCTTTCAAAATCAGGGGCCCTGGTACTTC. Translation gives CASSFQNQGPWYF.

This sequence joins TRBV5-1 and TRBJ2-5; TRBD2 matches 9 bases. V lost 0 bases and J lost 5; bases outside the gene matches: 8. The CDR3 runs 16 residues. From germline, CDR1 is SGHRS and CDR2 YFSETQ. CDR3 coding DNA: TGCGCCAGCAGCTTGGACGGCGGGGGGGCTCAGGAGACCCAGTACTTC. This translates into CASSLDGGGAQETQYF.

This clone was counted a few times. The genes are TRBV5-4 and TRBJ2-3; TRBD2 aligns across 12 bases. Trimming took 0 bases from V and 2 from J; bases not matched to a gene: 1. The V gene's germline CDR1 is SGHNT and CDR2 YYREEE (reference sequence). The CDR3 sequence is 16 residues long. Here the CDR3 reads CASSLGLAGVTDTQYF. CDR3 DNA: TGTGCCAGCAGCTTGGGACTAGCGGGAGTCACAGATACGCAGTATTTT.

In DNA form, the CDR3 reads TGTGCCAGCAGCAGCAACCGCCCAGGGCCCCAGCATTTT. It specifies CASSSNRPGPQHF. The gene calls are TRBV21-1 and TRBJ1-5; no check of the table's D call, TRBD1, against the DNA was made. TRBV21-1 is described as a pseudogene. This CDR3 is 13 amino acids long.

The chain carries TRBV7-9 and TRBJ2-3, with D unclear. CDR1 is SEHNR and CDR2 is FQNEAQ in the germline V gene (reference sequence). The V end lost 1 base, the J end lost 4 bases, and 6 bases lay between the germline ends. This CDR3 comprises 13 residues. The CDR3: CASSLGASDTQYF. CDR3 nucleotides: TGTGCCAGCAGCTTAGGGGCGTCAGATACGCAGTATTTT.

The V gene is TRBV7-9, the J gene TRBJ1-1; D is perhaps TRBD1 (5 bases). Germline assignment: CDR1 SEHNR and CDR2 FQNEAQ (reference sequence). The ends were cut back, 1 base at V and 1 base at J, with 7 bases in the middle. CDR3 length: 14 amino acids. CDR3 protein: CASSLGQTNTEAFF. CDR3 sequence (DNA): TGTGCCAGCAGCTTAGGACAGACGAACACTGAAGCTTTCTTT.

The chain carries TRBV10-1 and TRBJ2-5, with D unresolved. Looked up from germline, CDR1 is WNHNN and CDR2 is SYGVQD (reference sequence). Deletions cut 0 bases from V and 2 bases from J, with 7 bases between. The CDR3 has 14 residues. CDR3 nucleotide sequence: TGCGCCAGCAGTGAGTCGTTTTTACAAGAGACCCAGTACTTC. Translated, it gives CASSESFLQETQYF.

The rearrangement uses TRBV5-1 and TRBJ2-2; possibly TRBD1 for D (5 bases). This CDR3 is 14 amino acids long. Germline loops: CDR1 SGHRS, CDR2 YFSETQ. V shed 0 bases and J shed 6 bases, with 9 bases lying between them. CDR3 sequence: CASSLVGAAGELFF. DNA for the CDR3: TGCGCCAGCAGCTTGGTAGGGGCCGCCGGGGAGCTGTTTTTT. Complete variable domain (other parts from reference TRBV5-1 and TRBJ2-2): KAGVTQTPRYLIKTRGQQVTLSCSPISGHRSVSWYQQTPGQGLQFLFEYFSETQRNKGNFPGRFSGRQFSNSRSEMNVSTLELGDSALYLCASSLVGAAGELFFGEGSRLTVL.

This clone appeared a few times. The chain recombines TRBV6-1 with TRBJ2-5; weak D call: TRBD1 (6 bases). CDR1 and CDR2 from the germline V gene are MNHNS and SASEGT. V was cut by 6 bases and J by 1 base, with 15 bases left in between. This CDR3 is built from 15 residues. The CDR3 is CASRKNRAGQETQYF. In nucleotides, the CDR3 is TGTGCCAGCAGAAAAAACAGGGCTGGCCAAGAGACCCAGTACTTC.

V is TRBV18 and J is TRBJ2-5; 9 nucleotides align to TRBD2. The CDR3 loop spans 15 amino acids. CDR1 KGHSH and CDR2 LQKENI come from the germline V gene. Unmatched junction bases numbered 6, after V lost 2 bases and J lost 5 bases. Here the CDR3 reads CASSPGGRAGETQYF. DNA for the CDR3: TGTGCCAGCTCACCAGGCGGGAGGGCCGGTGAGACCCAGTACTTC.

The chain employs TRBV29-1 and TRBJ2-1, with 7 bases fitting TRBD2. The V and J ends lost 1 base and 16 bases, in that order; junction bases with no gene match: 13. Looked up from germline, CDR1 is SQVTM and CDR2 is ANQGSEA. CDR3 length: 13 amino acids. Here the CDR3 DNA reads TGCAGCGTTGAAGCTCCCCCTAGCGGAGAGTTATTCTTC. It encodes CSVEAPPSGELFF.

The CDR3 is CASSQGQLNSPLHF. The CDR3 nucleotides read TGTGCCAGCAGCCAAGGACAGTTAAATTCACCCCTCCACTTT. This chain links TRBV5-4 with TRBJ1-6; tentatively, D is TRBD1 (6 bases). The CDR3 has 14 residues. Trimming pared 4 bases from V and 7 bases from J, leaving 12 bases between. Germline assignment: CDR1 SGHNT and CDR2 YYREEE (reference sequence). Full variable domain (rest looked up from reference TRBV5-4 and TRBJ1-6): ETGVTQSPTHLIKTRGQQVTLRCSSQSGHNTVSWYQQALGQGPQFIFQYYREEENGRGNFPPRFSGLQFPNYSSELNVNALELDDSALYLCASSQGQLNSPLHFGNGTRLTVT.

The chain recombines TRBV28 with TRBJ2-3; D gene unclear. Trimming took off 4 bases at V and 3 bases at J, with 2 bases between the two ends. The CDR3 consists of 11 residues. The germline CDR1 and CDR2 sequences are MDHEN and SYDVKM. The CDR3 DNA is TGTGCCAGCAGTTCGACAGATACGCAGTATTTT. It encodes CASSSTDTQYF.